This TCR beta chain was obtained from a study of T cell repertoires in cytomegalovirus infection. TCRdb analysed the reads with MiXCR anew, one entry per CDR3 protein. This sample has some 97,000 distinct CDR3 sequences; 20% to 30% occur once, and the top ten carry 35% to 50%. Germline loops: CDR1 MNHEY, CDR2 SVGAGI. The J segment lost 5 bases and the V segment lost 6 bases, leaving 13 bases of the junction unmatched. This CDR3 has 16 residues. Details on this clonotype: The antigen is undetermined.

General observations from the study: CMV-specific HLA-C-restricted TCR beta clonotypes dominated the ex vivo response.

The sequenced sample consisted of CD8+ T cells from PBMCs. This clonotype originated in a human donor in good health (CMV status not recorded). Some clones in this sample may be carry-over from other donors' samples. This chain connects TRBV6-5 to TRBJ2-5; 9 bases fit TRBD2. CDR3: CASSLRVSGRWETQYF. CDR3 nucleotide sequence: TGTGCCAGCAGCCTCCGAGTTAGCGGGAGATGGGAGACCCAGTACTTC.